This paragraph covers one TCR beta chain sequence. The antigen remains undetermined. Method: immunoSEQ multiplex PCR; TCRdb's copy keeps in-frame clones and lacks some. The sample lists about 17,000 clones, approximately 80% seen once, with 1.5% to 2% in the top ten. The record originates from a study of PD-1 blockade in classical Hodgkin lymphoma. Indicated time point: cycle 4 day 1 (C4D1), after more than 5 weeks of nivolumab. Every patient relapsed after autologous stem cell transplantation, and brentuximab vedotin exposure varied. Magnetic negative selection was used to purify CD4+ T cells from PBMCs that had been thawed. Study-wide points: TCR diversity in CD4+, not CD8+, cells rose significantly by C4D1. Patients were excluded if nivolumab began under 1 year after ASCT (the autologous transplant). Whoever responded completely had baseline diversity much like that seen in newly diagnosed patients.

Trimming pared 1 base from V and 5 bases from J, leaving 12 bases between. Germline V gene lookup returns CDR1 SGHRS and CDR2 YFSETQ. This CDR3 region has 14 residues. This receptor was taken from a human donor with classical Hodgkin lymphoma. This sample comprised CD4+ T cells from blood, obtained before the fourth cycle of nivolumab. The chain has TRBV5-1 and TRBJ1-1, with D possibly TRBD1 on 6 matching bases. CDR3 sequence (DNA): TGCGCCAGCAGCTTGACACAGGGCAATACTGAAGCTTTCTTT. Translated: CASSLTQGNTEAFF.